This TCR beta chain comes out of a study of blood T cell repertoires in COVID-19. Original data processing: Amplified reference gene primers provided the basis for estimating nucleated cell counts. Libraries were prepared by immunoSEQ multiplex PCR; TCRdb keeps only in-frame clonotypes and omits some of them. V and J calls and clone size follow that table, whereas D and trimming were derived from the DNA. The sample has approximately 200,000 clones, about nine tenths seen once. The CDR3 covers 13 residues. The V gene's germline CDR1 is ENHRY and CDR2 SYGVKD. The V segment lost 8 bases and the J segment 4 bases; nucleotides outside the gene matches: 8.

The receptor was isolated from a woman aged 25 to 39 with acute or convalescent COVID-19. Source material: peripheral blood. V gene TRBV10-3 combines with J gene TRBJ2-7, with 7 bases identical to TRBD2. As DNA, the CDR3 is TGTGCCATCTCCGGGACTATACTATACGAGCAGTACTTC. Its translation is CAISGTILYEQYF.